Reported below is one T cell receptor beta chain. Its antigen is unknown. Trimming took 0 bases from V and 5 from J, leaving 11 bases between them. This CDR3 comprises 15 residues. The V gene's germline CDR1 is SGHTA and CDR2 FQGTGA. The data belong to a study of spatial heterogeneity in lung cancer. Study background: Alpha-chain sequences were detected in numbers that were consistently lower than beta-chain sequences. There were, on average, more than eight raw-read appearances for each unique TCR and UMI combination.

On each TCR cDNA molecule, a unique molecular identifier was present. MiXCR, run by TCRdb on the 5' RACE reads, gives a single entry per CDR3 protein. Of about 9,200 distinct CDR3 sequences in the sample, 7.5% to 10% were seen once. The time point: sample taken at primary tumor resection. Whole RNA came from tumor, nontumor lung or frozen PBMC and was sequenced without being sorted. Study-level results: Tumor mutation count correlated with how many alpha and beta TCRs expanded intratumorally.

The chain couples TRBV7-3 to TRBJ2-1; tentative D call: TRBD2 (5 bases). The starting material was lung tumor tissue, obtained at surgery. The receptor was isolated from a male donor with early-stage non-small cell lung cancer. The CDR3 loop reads CASSLTRGSNNEQFF. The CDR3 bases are TGTGCCAGCAGCTTAACTCGGGGATCGAACAATGAGCAGTTCTTC.